The 9 T cell receptor beta chains below all came from one sample that was sequenced in a study of blood T cell repertoires in COVID-19. Profiled with immunoSEQ multiplex PCR; TCRdb holds only in-frame clones, not every one. Of over 150,000 clones listed, 80% to 85% are singletons. Sequenced input: PBMCs or T cells enriched from blood (not recorded which). Receptors originate from a middle-aged man who had recovered from COVID-19.

This chain links TRBV27 with TRBJ1-1, with D unresolved. Germline CDR1 and CDR2: MNHEY and SMNVEV (reference sequence). Trimming cost V 5 bases and J 0 bases, with 7 bases left between them. The CDR3 length is 13 residues. The DNA for the CDR3 is TGTGCCAGCAGTGTGCACTTGAACACTGAAGCTTTCTTT. This codes for CASSVHLNTEAFF.

V and J are TRBV5-4 and TRBJ2-2; D is possibly TRBD2 (5 bases). V lost 0 bases and J 0 bases, leaving 9 bases between the germline ends. CDR3 length equals 16 residues. Germline CDR1 SGHNT, CDR2 YYREEE (reference sequence). CDR3 DNA: TGTGCCAGCAGCTTGGAAAGCGGATCGAACACCGGGGAGCTGTTTTTT. The encoded protein is CASSLESGSNTGELFF. The whole variable domain, filled in from reference TRBV5-4 and TRBJ2-2, reads ETGVTQSPTHLIKTRGQQVTLRCSSQSGHNTVSWYQQALGQGPQFIFQYYREEENGRGNFPPRFSGLQFPNYSSELNVNALELDDSALYLCASSLESGSNTGELFFGEGSRLTVL.

The chain recombines TRBV5-1 with TRBJ1-4; 8 bases align to TRBD1. The V segment lost 2 bases and the J segment 7 bases; nucleotides outside the gene matches: 4. The CDR3 has 14 amino acids. CDR1 and CDR2 (germline): SGHRS, YFSETQ. CDR3 in DNA: TGCGCCAGCAGCTTCGACAGGGGTGGTGAAAAACTGTTTTTT. It codes for CASSFDRGGEKLFF.

The table lists this clone with a count of one. The V gene is TRBV12-5, the J gene TRBJ2-5; 10 nucleotides align to TRBD1. With V trimmed by 1 base and J by 2 bases, 4 bases remained unmatched. Germline values: CDR1 LGHNT, CDR2 FRNRAP. The CDR3 runs to 16 residues. The CDR3 sequence is CASGLGTGGGQETQYF. The CDR3 DNA is TGTGCTAGTGGTTTGGGGACAGGGGGTGGGCAAGAGACCCAGTACTTC.

This chain connects TRBV6-2 or TRBV6-3 to TRBJ1-5; D is perhaps TRBD1 (5 bases). Trimming stripped 5 bases from V and 0 bases from J, with 17 bases between. This CDR3 contains 17 residues. The V gene's germline CDR1 is MNHEY and CDR2 SVGEGT. The CDR3 nucleotides read TGTGCCAGCAGTCAATACTCCCAGGGCTATAGCAATCAGCCCCAGCATTTT. Its translation is CASSQYSQGYSNQPQHF.

This chain connects TRBV21-1 to TRBJ1-2; no check of the table's D call, TRBD1, against the DNA was made. TRBV21-1 is designated a pseudogene. The CDR3 length is 18 residues. CDR3 in amino acids: CASSKPRGSYTANYGYTF. CDR3 bases: TGTGCCAGCAGCAAACCTAGGGGATCCTACACAGCTAACTATGGCTACACCTTC.

This clone was recorded at least ten times. This chain connects TRBV10-3 to TRBJ2-7; tentative D call: TRBD1 (6 bases). Germline CDR1 and CDR2: ENHRY and SYGVKD. This CDR3 is 14 amino acids long. V was shortened by 3 bases and J by 5 bases, with 14 bases between the two germline ends. The CDR3 sequence: CAISEPSGVHEQYF. The CDR3 nucleotides read TGTGCCATCAGTGAACCCTCAGGGGTCCACGAGCAGTACTTC.

The rearrangement joins TRBV27 to TRBJ1-5, with D possibly being TRBD1 (5 bases). The CDR3 runs to 14 residues. Germline V gene sequence: CDR1 MNHEY, CDR2 SMNVEV (reference sequence). Trimming shortened V by 5 bases and J by 1 base, and 9 bases separated the two germline ends. The CDR3 spells CASSPYRSNQPQHF. The CDR3 DNA follows: TGTGCCAGCAGTCCCTACAGGAGCAATCAGCCCCAGCATTTT.

The chain recombines TRBV7-2 with TRBJ2-3; the match to TRBD1 covers 7 bases. The V segment lost 5 bases and the J segment 0 bases; nucleotides outside the gene matches: 5. Germline V gene data show CDR1 as SGHTA and CDR2 as FQGNSA. The CDR3 length is 15 residues. The CDR3 DNA is TGTGCCAGCAGCCGGACAGGAACTAGCACAGATACGCAGTATTTT. Residues: CASSRTGTSTDTQYF.